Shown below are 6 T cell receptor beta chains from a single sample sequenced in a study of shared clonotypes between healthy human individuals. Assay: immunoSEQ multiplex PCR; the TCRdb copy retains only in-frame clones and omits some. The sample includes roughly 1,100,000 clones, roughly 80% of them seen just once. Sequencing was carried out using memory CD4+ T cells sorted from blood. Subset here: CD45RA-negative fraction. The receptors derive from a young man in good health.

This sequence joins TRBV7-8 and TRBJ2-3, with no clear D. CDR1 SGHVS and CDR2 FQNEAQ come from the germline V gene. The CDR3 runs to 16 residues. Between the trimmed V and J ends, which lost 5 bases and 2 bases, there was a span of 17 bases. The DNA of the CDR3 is TGTGCCAGCAGCCCAGCCCGGGTCCAAAACACAGATACGCAGTATTTT. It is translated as CASSPARVQNTDTQYF.

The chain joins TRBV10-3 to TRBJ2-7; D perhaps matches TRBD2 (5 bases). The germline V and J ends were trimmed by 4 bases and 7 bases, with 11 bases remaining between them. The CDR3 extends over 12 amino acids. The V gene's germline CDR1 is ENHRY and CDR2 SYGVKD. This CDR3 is CAISGTAGEQYF. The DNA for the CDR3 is TGTGCCATCAGTGGGACCGCGGGTGAGCAGTACTTC.

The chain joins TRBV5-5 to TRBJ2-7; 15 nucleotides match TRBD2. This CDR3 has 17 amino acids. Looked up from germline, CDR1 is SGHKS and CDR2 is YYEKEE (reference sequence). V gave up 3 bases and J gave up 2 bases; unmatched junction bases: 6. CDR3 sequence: CASSSGLAGGPPYEQYF. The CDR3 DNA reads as TGTGCCAGCAGCTCGGGACTAGCGGGGGGACCCCCCTACGAGCAGTACTTC. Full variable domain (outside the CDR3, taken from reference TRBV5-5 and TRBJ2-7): DAGVTQSPTHLIKTRGQQVTLRCSPISGHKSVSWYQQVLGQGPQFIFQYYEKEERGRGNFPDRFSARQFPNYSSELNVNALLLGDSALYLCASSSGLAGGPPYEQYFGPGTRLTVT.

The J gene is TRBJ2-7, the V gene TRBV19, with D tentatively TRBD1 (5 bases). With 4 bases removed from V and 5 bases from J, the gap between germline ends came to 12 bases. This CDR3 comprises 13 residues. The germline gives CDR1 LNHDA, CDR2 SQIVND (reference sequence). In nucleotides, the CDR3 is TGTGCCAGTAGTACCAACCTGGGGCACGAGCAGTACTTC. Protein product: CASSTNLGHEQYF.

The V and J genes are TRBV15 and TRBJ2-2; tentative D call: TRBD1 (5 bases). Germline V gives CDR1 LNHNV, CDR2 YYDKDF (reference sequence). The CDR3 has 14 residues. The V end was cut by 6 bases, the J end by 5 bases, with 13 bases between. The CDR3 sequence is CATRETRVTGELFF. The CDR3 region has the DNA TGTGCCACCAGGGAGACCAGGGTAACCGGGGAGCTGTTTTTT.

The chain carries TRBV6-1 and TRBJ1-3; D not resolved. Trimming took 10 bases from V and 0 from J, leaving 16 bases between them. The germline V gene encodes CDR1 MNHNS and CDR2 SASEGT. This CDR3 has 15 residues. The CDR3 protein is CATREGINSGNTIYF. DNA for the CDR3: TGTGCCACCCGGGAGGGCATAAACTCTGGAAACACCATATATTTT.